The rows below give T cell receptor beta chains drawn from one sample of a study of blood T cells in healthy people across ages. TCRdb re-derived calls from the 5' RACE reads in MiXCR, one entry per CDR3 protein. The data contain hundreds of thousands of distinct CDR3 sequences, 32% of them seen just once; the ten biggest clones take up 15%. The sample consisted of blood. These receptors were collected from an elderly woman in good health. Both conserved end residues are trimmed from each CDR3.

v_gene,j_gene,CDR3aa
TRBV7-2,TRBJ1-5,ASSLGTFQNQPQH
TRBV19,TRBJ1-5,ASSIDRDMGRGNQPQH
TRBV6-2/TRBV6-3,.,ASSYSRTSGYNEQY
TRBV9,TRBJ2-5,ASSGGGGRETQY
TRBV24-1,TRBJ2-3,ATSDARTPRDTQY
TRBV3-1,TRBJ1-6,ASSQGEGINSPLH
TRBV2,TRBJ2-1,ASSEALQGEEQF
TRBV12-3/TRBV12-4,TRBJ1-1,ASRTNTGHPEAF
TRBV6-1,TRBJ2-3,ASSVDDRGWSDTQY
TRBV20-1,TRBJ1-3,SARRTGPSGNTIY
TRBV5-6,TRBJ1-2,ASSSPGTGELIGGYT
TRBV20-1,TRBJ2-2,SAPDRARTGELF
TRBV20-1,TRBJ2-3,STQRGRDTQY
TRBV5-1,TRBJ2-3,ASSLGTGTSDTQY
TRBV28,TRBJ2-7,ASRNRGPSYEQY
TRBV4-1,TRBJ2-3,ASSSPRLPDTQY
TRBV25-1,TRBJ1-2,ASSAPGGQDNYGYT
TRBV29-1,TRBJ2-1,SARTGAGGNEQF
TRBV5-1,TRBJ2-3,ASSAIADTDTQY
TRBV7-3,TRBJ2-5,ASSLSPREETQY
TRBV5-5,TRBJ2-1,ASSSYGTGYEQF
TRBV5-6,TRBJ2-3,ASSFYSGGPTDTQY
TRBV29-1,TRBJ1-2,SVETGPYGYT
TRBV6-6,TRBJ2-7,ASSDGTGDYEQY
TRBV27,TRBJ2-5,ASGQLMETQY
TRBV6-1,TRBJ2-5,ASNALTGIRQETQY
TRBV7-2,TRBJ2-1,ASSYRTSGFYNEQF
TRBV6-5,TRBJ2-7,ASSGGTGIYEQY
TRBV21-1,TRBJ2-7,ASSKVGNRDRYEQY
TRBV10-3,TRBJ2-3,AISGGTSVTDTQY
TRBV5-4,TRBJ1-2,ASSLTVWNYGYT
TRBV7-3,TRBJ1-5,ASSLGMVDSNQPQH
TRBV15,TRBJ2-5,ATSSPVLQETQY
TRBV11-3,TRBJ2-1,ASSRPGTANYEQF
TRBV23-1,TRBJ1-4,ASSQGQGGREKLF
TRBV7-2,TRBJ1-4,ASSLRTAGNEKLF
TRBV18,TRBJ2-5,ASSPPAGGTQY
TRBV27,TRBJ1-2,ASGVIRGGYT
TRBV10-1,TRBJ2-1,ASSHGTGDDEQF
TRBV19,TRBJ2-3,ASGPPPHTQY
TRBV7-2,TRBJ2-3,ASSRDTSGDTQY
TRBV6-2/TRBV6-3,TRBJ1-1,AIGRNAEAF
TRBV3-1,TRBJ2-3,ASSQGGGPLDTQY
TRBV20-1,TRBJ2-5,SAVRQGKETQY
TRBV7-2,TRBJ2-1,ASTDTGTSGFNEQF
TRBV7-9,TRBJ1-4,ASSFSQGGEKLF
TRBV7-9,.,AGSIGLAGAYEQY
TRBV28,TRBJ2-4,ASSFSSANLAKNIQY
TRBV6-2/TRBV6-3,TRBJ2-4,ASSPSRKSKNIQY
TRBV30,TRBJ1-4,AWSRGRVSPSTNEKLF
TRBV28,TRBJ1-5,ASSLRGVSNQPQH
TRBV12-3/TRBV12-4,TRBJ1-2,ASSFQGAGYGYT
TRBV24-1,TRBJ2-7,ATRGAGQGHEQY
TRBV6-2/TRBV6-3,TRBJ2-7,ASRDRVSEQY
TRBV20-1,TRBJ1-2,SASPQGVYGYT
TRBV29-1,TRBJ2-1,SVGGETQF
TRBV20-1,TRBJ2-7,SASDAVPRVYEQY